This record concerns one TCR beta chain sequence. The antigen is not known. The data derive from a study of shared clonotypes between healthy human individuals. TCRdb keeps only in-frame clones here, not all; method: immunoSEQ multiplex PCR. This table holds about 1.5 million clones, 98% found once. Germline V gene sequence: CDR1 MDHEN, CDR2 SYDVKM. The CDR3 consists of 16 residues. V shed 6 bases, J shed 8 bases, and the junction held 7 bases outside the gene matches. Whole-study results and caveats: Across a handful of donors, naive CD4 shared roughly 5%, naive CD8 under 4%, memory CD4 less than 2.5%, memory CD8 0.4% to 0.5%.

The chain combines TRBV28 with TRBJ2-1; 16 nucleotides line up with TRBD2. Material for sequencing was naive CD4+ T cells sorted from blood. The subset denotes: CD45RA+ positively selected. This receptor was taken from a man aged 25 to 40 in good health. The DNA of the CDR3 is TGTGCCAGCAGCCCCGGGACTAGCGGGAGGGTGGATGAGCAGTTCTTC. It yields the protein CASSPGTSGRVDEQFF.